This T cell receptor (beta chain) was found in a study of CD8 T cells in ankylosing spondylitis. Remarks on this clonotype: The antigen is undetermined.

Study results and caveats: Clones linked to the disease showed a CD8+ phenotype. They occurred at relatively low frequencies in peripheral blood.

MiXCR, run by TCRdb on the 5' RACE reads, gives a single entry per CDR3 protein. Counted here are nearly 350,000 distinct CDR3 sequences, around 15% occurring once; the ten biggest clones make up about 1%. This CDR3 is 14 amino acids long. J lost 6 bases, V lost 5 bases, and 7 bases had no gene match. The germline V gene encodes CDR1 LGHNA and CDR2 YNFKEQ. The rearrangement joins TRBV4-2 to TRBJ2-1; 7 nucleotides align to TRBD2. Sequenced material: blood, either unsorted or a sorted T cell fraction (not recorded which). This sequence originates from a male donor with ankylosing spondylitis or in good health (not recorded which). This chain's CDR3 is CASSGGVPPNEQFF. Here the CDR3 DNA reads TGTGCCAGCAGCGGGGGGGTTCCCCCCAATGAGCAGTTCTTC.